The 4 T cell receptor beta chains reported below all come from one sample, sequenced in a study of blood T cell repertoires in COVID-19. Using immunoSEQ multiplex PCR, the repertoire was profiled, and TCRdb retains in-frame clones only, with some absent. The sample comprises roughly 57,000 clones, about 77% of which are singletons, and around 43% rests with the top ten. Sequencing was done on a sample of peripheral blood. These receptors originate from a man between 65 and 85 years old with active or convalescent COVID-19.

This clone was observed a few times. The chain links TRBV27 to TRBJ1-2, with 9 bases lining up with TRBD1. The CDR3 consists of 14 residues. The germline V gene encodes CDR1 MNHEY and CDR2 SMNVEV (reference sequence). J lost 2 bases, V lost 3 bases, and 1 base had no gene match. CDR3 protein: CASSFGTGNYGYTF. CDR3 DNA sequence: TGTGCCAGCAGTTTCGGGACAGGGAACTATGGCTACACCTTC.

This clone was detected only once. The V call is TRBV5-1, the J call TRBJ2-1, with D perhaps TRBD2 (5 bases). Looked up from germline, CDR1 is SGHRS and CDR2 is YFSETQ. The CDR3 runs 15 residues. The V and J ends lost 4 bases and 3 bases respectively, with 14 bases between them. Here the CDR3 DNA reads TGCGCCAGCAGCCCAGGATACGGGGTCTACAATGAGCAGTTCTTC. Translating it yields CASSPGYGVYNEQFF. The whole variable domain, filled in from reference TRBV5-1 and TRBJ2-1, reads KAGVTQTPRYLIKTRGQQVTLSCSPISGHRSVSWYQQTPGQGLQFLFEYFSETQRNKGNFPGRFSGRQFSNSRSEMNVSTLELGDSALYLCASSPGYGVYNEQFFGPGTRLTVL.

This rearrangement joins TRBV18 to TRBJ1-6; 7 nucleotides agree with TRBD1. V lost 3 bases, J lost 5 bases, and 7 bases stayed unmatched. The CDR3 is 16 amino acids. The germline gives CDR1 KGHSH, CDR2 LQKENI. CDR3 coding DNA: TGTGCCAGCTCACCGATGGGACAGCCTAATAATTCACCCCTCCACTTT. It yields the protein CASSPMGQPNNSPLHF.

V usage is TRBV11-3 and J usage is TRBJ1-2, with TRBD1 identical over 8 bases. This CDR3 comprises 14 residues. V lost 5 bases and J lost 6; bases outside the gene matches: 8. Germline V CDR1 and CDR2: SGHNT, YENEEA. The CDR3 nucleotides read TGTGCCAGCAGCCGAGGACAGGGAGTCGATGGCTACACCTTC. Protein sequence: CASSRGQGVDGYTF.